This T cell receptor (beta chain) was identified in a study of T cells in Graves' hyperthyroidism and ophthalmopathy. Amplified TCR beta CDR3 regions came from RNA transcripts. The HTBI primer set was used in a first-round RT-PCR of the TCR CDR3. TCRdb passed the multiplex PCR reads through MiXCR, listing each CDR3 protein once. The data contain about 400,000 distinct CDR3 sequences, around 13% of them singletons. This CDR3 spans 17 amino acids. Germline CDR1 is KGHDR and CDR2 is SFDVKD. V was shortened by 0 bases and J by 1 base, with 13 bases between the two germline ends. The TCR sequence derives from a woman younger than 45 with Graves' ophthalmopathy. The sequenced sample was blood. This chain uses TRBV24-1 with TRBJ2-3, with D perhaps TRBD1 (5 bases). This CDR3 is CATSDLGVGEGTDTQYF. As DNA, the CDR3 is TGTGCCACCAGTGATTTGGGCGTAGGGGAAGGCACAGATACGCAGTATTTT.